A selection of T cell receptor beta chains follows, all from one sample in a study of cytotoxic CD8 clonotypes in ibrutinib-treated CLL. Profiled with immunoSEQ multiplex PCR; TCRdb holds only in-frame clones, not every one. Of about 160,000 clones in the sample, approximately 80% were seen once. Sequencing used PBMCs, obtained after 24 months of ibrutinib treatment. The receptors derive from a human donor with chronic lymphocytic leukemia. CDR3s leave out the opening cysteine and the closing phenylalanine or tryptophan.

V gene,J gene,CDR3 protein
TRBV7-9,TRBJ2-3,ASSPPSGTDTQY
TRBV5-4,TRBJ2-3,ASRSRLAGVSDTQY
TRBV6-1,TRBJ1-1,ASNPGGQNTEAF
TRBV19,TRBJ1-2,ASSDDRFGYT
TRBV9,TRBJ1-3,ASSVSPFTRSGNTIY
TRBV28,TRBJ2-1,ASSPPGLVYNEQF
TRBV4-2,TRBJ1-1,ASSQSQGIGTEAF
TRBV7-9,TRBJ1-6,ASSFGTSPLH
TRBV16,TRBJ2-7,ASSQSRTSYEQY
TRBV4-3,TRBJ1-2,ASSQDMGQGPYGYT
TRBV27,TRBJ1-2,ASSLTGPAYGYT
TRBV30,TRBJ1-1,AWSFGTGTEAF
TRBV28,TRBJ2-7,ASRRDGSYEQY
TRBV30,TRBJ2-1,AWSVVAGPYNEQF
TRBV23-1,TRBJ2-6,ASRYRTYRASGANVLT
TRBV5-5,TRBJ1-1,ASSFTSGLRNTEAF
TRBV10-1,TRBJ2-7,ASSERGNYEQY
TRBV6-1,TRBJ1-1,ASSGNRDTEAF
TRBV28,TRBJ1-5,ASSTIQGSSNQPQH
TRBV5-1,TRBJ2-1,ASSWGTGANEQF
TRBV6-5,TRBJ1-5,ASSYSGRVSNQPQH
TRBV6-1,TRBJ2-7,ASSLGEAGRKY
TRBV30,TRBJ1-2,AWSVPVRAYGYT
TRBV7-9,TRBJ2-3,ASSLAADTQY
TRBV10-3,-,AISSGTRGEQY
TRBV5-6,TRBJ1-1,ASSGGTETEAF
TRBV28,TRBJ2-1,ASSSSGTGLNEQF
TRBV19,TRBJ1-5,ASSIVAGLNQPQH
TRBV11-3,TRBJ2-2,ASSLFRAGELF
TRBV18,TRBJ2-7,ASSPPGGEQY
TRBV11-3,TRBJ1-1,ASSQGNRAGAF
TRBV13,TRBJ1-6,ASSLYPGVYNSPLH
TRBV6-5,TRBJ1-3,ASTTAQRNTIY
TRBV7-9,TRBJ1-1,ASSGGGLNTEAF
TRBV7-2,TRBJ1-5,ASSLGSVNQPQH
TRBV27,TRBJ1-2,ASSLAWSPGGYT
TRBV4-1,TRBJ2-5,ASSQSGESRQETQY
TRBV7-9,TRBJ2-3,ASSPGRAGTNGPDTQY
TRBV5-1,TRBJ2-1,ASSKGQTYNEQF
TRBV27,TRBJ2-7,ASSFMVGQLTYEQY
TRBV7-8,TRBJ2-7,ASSLVVNRRQVHEQY
TRBV11-3,TRBJ2-1,ASSYGGSYNEQF
TRBV30,TRBJ2-7,AWSPGTYEQY
TRBV4-1,TRBJ1-2,ASSQDHANYGYT
TRBV6-6,TRBJ1-2,ASIRGEGYGYT
TRBV5-1,TRBJ2-2,ASRVANTGELF
TRBV4-3,TRBJ2-7,ASSQELAYEQY
TRBV6-5,TRBJ2-1,ASSSEGSSYNEQF
TRBV6-6,TRBJ2-1,ASSLTRSHEQF